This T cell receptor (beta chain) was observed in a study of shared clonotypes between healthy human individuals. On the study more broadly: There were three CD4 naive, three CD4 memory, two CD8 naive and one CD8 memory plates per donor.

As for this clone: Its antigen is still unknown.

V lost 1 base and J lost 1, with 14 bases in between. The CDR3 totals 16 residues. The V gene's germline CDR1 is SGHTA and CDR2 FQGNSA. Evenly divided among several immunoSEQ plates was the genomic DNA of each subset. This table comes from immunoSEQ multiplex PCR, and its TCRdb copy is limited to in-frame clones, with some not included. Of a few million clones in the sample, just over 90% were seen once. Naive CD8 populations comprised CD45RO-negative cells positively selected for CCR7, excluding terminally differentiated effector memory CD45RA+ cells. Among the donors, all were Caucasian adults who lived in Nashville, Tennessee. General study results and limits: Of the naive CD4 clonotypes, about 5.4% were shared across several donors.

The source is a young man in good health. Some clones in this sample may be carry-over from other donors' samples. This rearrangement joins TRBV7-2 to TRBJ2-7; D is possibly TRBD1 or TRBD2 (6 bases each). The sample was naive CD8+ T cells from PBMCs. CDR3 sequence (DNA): TGTGCCAGCAGCTTAGTTCCGGGGGCAGAGTCCTACGAGCAGTACTTC. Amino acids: CASSLVPGAESYEQYF.